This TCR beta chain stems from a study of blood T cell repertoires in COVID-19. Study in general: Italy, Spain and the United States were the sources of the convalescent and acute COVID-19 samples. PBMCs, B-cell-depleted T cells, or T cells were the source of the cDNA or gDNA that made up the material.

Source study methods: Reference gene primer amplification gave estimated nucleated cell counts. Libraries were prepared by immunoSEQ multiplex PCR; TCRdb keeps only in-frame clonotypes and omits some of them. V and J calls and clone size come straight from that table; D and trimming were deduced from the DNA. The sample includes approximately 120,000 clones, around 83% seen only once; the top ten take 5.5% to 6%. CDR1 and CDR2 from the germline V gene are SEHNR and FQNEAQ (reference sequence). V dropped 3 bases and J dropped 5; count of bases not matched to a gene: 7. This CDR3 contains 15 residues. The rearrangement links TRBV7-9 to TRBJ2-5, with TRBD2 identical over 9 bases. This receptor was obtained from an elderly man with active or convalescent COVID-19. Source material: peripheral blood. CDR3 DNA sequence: TGTGCCAGCAGCTTCTTGCGGGGGGGCGATGAGACCCAGTACTTC. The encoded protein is CASSFLRGGDETQYF.